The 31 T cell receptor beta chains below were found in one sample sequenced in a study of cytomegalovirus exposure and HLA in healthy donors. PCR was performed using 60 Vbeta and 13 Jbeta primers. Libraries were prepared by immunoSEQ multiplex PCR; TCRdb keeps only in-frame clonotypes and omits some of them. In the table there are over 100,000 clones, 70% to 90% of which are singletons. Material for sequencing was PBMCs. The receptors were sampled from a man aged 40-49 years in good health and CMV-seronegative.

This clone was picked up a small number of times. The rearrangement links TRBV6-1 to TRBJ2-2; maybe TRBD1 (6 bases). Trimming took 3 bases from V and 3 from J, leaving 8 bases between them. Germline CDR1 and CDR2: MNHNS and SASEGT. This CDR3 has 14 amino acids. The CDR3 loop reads CASSEGADTGELFF. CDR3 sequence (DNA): TGTGCCAGCAGTGAGGGGGCCGACACCGGGGAGCTGTTTTTT.

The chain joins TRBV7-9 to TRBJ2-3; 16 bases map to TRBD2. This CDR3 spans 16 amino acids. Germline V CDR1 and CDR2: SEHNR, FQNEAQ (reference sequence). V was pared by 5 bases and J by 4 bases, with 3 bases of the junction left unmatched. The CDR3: CASSAGTSGGADTQYF. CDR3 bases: TGTGCCAGCAGCGCCGGGACTAGCGGGGGGGCAGATACGCAGTATTTT.

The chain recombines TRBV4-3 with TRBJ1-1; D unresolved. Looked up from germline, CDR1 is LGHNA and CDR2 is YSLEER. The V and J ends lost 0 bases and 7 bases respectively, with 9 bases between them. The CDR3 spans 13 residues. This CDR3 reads CASSQDPGIEAFF. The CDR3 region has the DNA TGCGCCAGCAGCCAAGATCCAGGAATTGAAGCTTTCTTT.

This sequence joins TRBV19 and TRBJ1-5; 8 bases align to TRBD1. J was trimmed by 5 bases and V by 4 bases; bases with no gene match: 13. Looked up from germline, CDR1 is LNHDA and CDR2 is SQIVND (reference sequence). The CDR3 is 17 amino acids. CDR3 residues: CASSTRPGTGSYQPQHF. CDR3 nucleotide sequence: TGTGCCAGTAGTACACGACCCGGGACAGGTTCTTATCAGCCCCAGCATTTT. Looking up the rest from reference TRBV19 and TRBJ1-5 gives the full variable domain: DGGITQSPKYLFRKEGQNVTLSCEQNLNHDAMYWYRQDPGQGLRLIYYSQIVNDFQKGDIAEGYSVSREKKESFPLTVTSAQKNPTAFYLCASSTRPGTGSYQPQHFGDGTRLSIL.

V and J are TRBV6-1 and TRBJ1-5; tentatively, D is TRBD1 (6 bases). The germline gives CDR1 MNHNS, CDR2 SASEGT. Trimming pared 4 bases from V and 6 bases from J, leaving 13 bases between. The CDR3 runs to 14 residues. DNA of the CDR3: TGTGCCAGCAGTGTCAACACAGGGTTTCAGCCCCAGCATTTT. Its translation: CASSVNTGFQPQHF.

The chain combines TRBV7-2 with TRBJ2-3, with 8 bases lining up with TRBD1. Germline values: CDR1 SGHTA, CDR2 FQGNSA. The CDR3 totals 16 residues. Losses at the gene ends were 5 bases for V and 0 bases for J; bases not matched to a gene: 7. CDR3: CASSQDRVRSTDTQYF. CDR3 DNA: TGTGCCAGCAGCCAGGACAGGGTGAGGAGCACAGATACGCAGTATTTT. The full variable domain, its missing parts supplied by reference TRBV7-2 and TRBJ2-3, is GAGVSQSPSNKVTEKGKDVELRCDPISGHTALYWYRQSLGQGLEFLIYFQGNSAPDKSGLPSDRFSAERTGGSVSTLTIQRTQQEDSAVYLCASSQDRVRSTDTQYFGPGTRLTVL.

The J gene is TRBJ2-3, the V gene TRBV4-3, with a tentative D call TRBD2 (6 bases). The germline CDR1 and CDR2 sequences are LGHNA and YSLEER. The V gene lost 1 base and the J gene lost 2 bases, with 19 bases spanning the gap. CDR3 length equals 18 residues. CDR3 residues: CASSQAPPGGVSTDTQYF. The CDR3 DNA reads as TGCGCCAGCAGCCAAGCCCCTCCCGGGGGAGTTTCCACAGATACGCAGTATTTT.

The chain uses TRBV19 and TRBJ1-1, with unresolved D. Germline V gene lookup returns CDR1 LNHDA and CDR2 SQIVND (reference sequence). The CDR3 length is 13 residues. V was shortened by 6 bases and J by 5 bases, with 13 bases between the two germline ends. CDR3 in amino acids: CASSRRGLTEAFF. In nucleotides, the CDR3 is TGTGCCAGTAGCCGTCGGGGTCTGACTGAAGCTTTCTTT.

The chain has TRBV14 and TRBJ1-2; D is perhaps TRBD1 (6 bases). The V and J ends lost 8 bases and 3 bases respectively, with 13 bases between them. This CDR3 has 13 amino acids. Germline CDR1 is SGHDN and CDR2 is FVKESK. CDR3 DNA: TGTGCCAGCCTATTGGGGGCGGACTATGGCTACACCTTC. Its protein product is CASLLGADYGYTF. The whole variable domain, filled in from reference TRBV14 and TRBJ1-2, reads EAGVTQFPSHSVIEKGQTVTLRCDPISGHDNLYWYRRVMGKEIKFLLHFVKESKQDESGMPNNRFLAERTGGTYSTLKVQPAELEDSGVYFCASLLGADYGYTFGSGTRLTVV.

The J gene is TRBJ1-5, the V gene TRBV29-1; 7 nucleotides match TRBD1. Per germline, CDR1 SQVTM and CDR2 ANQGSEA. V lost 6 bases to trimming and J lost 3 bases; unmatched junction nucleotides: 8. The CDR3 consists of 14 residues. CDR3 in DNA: TGCAGCGTCCGAGGACAGGCACCCAATCAGCCCCAGCATTTT. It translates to CSVRGQAPNQPQHF.

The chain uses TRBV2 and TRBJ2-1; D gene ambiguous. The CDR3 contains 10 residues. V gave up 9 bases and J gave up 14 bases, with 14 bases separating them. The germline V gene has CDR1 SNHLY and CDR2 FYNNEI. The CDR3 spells CASGGESKFF. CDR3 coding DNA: TGTGCCAGTGGCGGAGAGAGCAAGTTCTTC.

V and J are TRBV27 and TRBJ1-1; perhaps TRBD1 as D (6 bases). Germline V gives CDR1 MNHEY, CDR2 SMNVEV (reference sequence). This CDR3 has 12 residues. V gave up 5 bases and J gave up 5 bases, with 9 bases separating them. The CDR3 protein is CASSEQGTEAFF. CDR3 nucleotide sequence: TGTGCCAGCAGTGAACAGGGAACTGAAGCTTTCTTT.

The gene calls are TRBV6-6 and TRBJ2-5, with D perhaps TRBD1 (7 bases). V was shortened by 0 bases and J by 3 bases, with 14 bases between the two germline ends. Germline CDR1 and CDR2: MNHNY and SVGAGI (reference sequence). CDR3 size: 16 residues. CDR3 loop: CASSYSTRGLKETQYF. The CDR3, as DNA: TGTGCCAGCAGTTACTCGACTAGGGGGCTTAAAGAGACCCAGTACTTC.

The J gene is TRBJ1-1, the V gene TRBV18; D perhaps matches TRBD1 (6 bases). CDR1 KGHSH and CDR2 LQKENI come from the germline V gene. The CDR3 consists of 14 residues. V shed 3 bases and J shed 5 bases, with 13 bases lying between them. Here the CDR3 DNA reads TGTGCCAGCTCACCGACAGGAGTTGGGACTGAAGCTTTCTTT. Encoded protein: CASSPTGVGTEAFF.

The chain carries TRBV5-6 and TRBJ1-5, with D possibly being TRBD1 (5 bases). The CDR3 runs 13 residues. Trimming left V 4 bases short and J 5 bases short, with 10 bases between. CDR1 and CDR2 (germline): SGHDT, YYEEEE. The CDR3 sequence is CASSPGGDQPQHF. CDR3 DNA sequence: TGTGCCAGCAGCCCCGGGGGAGATCAGCCCCAGCATTTT.

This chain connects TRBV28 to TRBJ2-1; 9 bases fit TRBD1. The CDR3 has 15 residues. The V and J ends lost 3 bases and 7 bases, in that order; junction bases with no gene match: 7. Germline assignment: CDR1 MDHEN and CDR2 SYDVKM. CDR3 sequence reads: CASSFPGQGRNEQFF. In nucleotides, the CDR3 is TGTGCCAGCAGTTTCCCGGGACAGGGTCGGAATGAGCAGTTCTTC.

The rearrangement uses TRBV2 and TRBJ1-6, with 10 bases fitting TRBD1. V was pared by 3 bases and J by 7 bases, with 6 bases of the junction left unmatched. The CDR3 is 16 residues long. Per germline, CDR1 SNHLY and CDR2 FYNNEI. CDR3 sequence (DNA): TGTGCCAGCAGTGATTCGGGACAGGGGAACAATTCACCCCTCCACTTT. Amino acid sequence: CASSDSGQGNNSPLHF.

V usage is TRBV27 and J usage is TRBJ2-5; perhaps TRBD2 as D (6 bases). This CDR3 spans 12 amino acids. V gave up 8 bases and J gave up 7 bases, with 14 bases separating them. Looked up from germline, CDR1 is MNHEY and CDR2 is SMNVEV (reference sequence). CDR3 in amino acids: CASGLYGLTQYF. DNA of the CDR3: TGTGCCAGCGGACTATATGGTTTGACCCAGTACTTC.

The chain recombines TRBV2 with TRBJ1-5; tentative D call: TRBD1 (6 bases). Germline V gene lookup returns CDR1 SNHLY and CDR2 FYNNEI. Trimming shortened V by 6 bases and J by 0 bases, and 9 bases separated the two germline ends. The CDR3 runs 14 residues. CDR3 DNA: TGTGCCAGCAGGGACAGATATAGCAATCAGCCCCAGCATTTT. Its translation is CASRDRYSNQPQHF.

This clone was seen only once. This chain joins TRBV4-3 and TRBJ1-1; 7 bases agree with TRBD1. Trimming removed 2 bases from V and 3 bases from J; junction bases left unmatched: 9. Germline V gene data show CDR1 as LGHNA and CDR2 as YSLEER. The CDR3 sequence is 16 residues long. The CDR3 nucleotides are TGCGCCAGCAGCCAATCGACAGGGTACGGGCACACTGAAGCTTTCTTT. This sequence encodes CASSQSTGYGHTEAFF.

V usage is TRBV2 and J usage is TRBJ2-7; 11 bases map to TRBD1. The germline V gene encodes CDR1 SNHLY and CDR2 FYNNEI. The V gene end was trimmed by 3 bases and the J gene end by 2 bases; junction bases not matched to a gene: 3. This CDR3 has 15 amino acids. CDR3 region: CASSDPGQGAYEQYF. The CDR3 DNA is TGTGCCAGCAGTGATCCGGGACAGGGGGCCTACGAGCAGTACTTC.

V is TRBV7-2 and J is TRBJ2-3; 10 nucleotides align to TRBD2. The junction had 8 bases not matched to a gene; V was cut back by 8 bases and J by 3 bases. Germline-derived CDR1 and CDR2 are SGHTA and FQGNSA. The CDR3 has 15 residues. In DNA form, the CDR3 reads TGTGCCAGCCACGAGGGTAGCGGGGGGACAGATACGCAGTATTTT. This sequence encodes CASHEGSGGTDTQYF.

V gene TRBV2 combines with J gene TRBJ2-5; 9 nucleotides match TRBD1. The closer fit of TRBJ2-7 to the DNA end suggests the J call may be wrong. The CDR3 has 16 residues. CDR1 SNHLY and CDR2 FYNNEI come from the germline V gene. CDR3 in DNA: TGTGCCAGCAGGGCCGGGACAGGGATGGTGGCAAGCGAGCAGTACTTC. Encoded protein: CASRAGTGMVASEQYF.

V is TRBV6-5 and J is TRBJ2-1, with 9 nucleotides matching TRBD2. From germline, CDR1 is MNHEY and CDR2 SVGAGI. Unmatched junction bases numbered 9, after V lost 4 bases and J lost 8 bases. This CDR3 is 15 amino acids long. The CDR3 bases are TGTGCCAGCAGTTCGGGACTAGCTTTTACCCATGAGCAGTTCTTC. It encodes CASSSGLAFTHEQFF.

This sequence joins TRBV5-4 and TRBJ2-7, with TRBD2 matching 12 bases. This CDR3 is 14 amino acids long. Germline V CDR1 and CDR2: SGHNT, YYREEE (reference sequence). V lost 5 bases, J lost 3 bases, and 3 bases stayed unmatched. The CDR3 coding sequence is TGTGCCAGCAGAAGGACTAGCGGGGACTACGAGCAGTACTTC. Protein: CASRRTSGDYEQYF. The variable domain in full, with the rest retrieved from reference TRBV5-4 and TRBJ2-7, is ETGVTQSPTHLIKTRGQQVTLRCSSQSGHNTVSWYQQALGQGPQFIFQYYREEENGRGNFPPRFSGLQFPNYSSELNVNALELDDSALYLCASRRTSGDYEQYFGPGTRLTVT.

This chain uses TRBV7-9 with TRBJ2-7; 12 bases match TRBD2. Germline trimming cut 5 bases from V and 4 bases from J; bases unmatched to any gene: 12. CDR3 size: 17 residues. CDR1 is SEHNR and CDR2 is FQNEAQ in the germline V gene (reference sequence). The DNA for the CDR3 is TGTGCCAGCAGCCACCTAAGCTGGACTAGCGGGGTATACGAGCAGTACTTC. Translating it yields CASSHLSWTSGVYEQYF.

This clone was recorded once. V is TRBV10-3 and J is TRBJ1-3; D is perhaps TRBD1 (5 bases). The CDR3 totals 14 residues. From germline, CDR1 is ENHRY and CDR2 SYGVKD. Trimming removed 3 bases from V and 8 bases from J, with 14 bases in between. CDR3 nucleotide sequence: TGTGCCATCAGTGACGGAGGGGCGGCGGACACCATATATTTT. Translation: CAISDGGAADTIYF.

CDR3 protein: CASSRDRGQYEQYF. CDR3 in DNA: TGCGCCAGCAGCCGGGACAGGGGGCAGTACGAGCAGTACTTC. The chain links TRBV5-1 to TRBJ2-7; 12 bases fit TRBD1. Germline CDR1 reads SGHRS; CDR2 reads YFSETQ. This CDR3 is 14 amino acids long. V dropped 4 bases and J dropped 4; count of bases not matched to a gene: 3. Drawing the rest from reference TRBV5-1 and TRBJ2-7, the complete variable domain is KAGVTQTPRYLIKTRGQQVTLSCSPISGHRSVSWYQQTPGQGLQFLFEYFSETQRNKGNFPGRFSGRQFSNSRSEMNVSTLELGDSALYLCASSRDRGQYEQYFGPGTRLTVT.

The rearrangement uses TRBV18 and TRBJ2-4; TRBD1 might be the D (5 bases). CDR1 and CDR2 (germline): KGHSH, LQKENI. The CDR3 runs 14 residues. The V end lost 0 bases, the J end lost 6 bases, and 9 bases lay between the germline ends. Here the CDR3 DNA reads TGTGCCAGCTCACCACCAGGGGCTGTAAACATTCAGTACTTC. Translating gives CASSPPGAVNIQYF.

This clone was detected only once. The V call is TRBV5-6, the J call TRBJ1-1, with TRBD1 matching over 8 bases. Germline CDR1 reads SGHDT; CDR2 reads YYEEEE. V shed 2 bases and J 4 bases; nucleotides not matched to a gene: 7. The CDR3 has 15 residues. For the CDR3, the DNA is TGTGCCAGCAGCTTTTCAGGGGGCGCTGGCACTGAAGCTTTCTTT. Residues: CASSFSGGAGTEAFF. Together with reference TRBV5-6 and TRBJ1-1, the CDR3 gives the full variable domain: DAGVTQSPTHLIKTRGQQVTLRCSPKSGHDTVSWYQQALGQGPQFIFQYYEEEERQRGNFPDRFSGHQFPNYSSELNVNALLLGDSALYLCASSFSGGAGTEAFFGQGTRLTVV.

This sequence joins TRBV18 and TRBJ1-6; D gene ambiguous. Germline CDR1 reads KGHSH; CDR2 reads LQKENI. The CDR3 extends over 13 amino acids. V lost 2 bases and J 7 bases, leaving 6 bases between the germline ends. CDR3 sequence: CASSPDQNSPLHF. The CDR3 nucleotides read TGTGCCAGCTCACCAGATCAGAATTCACCCCTCCACTTT. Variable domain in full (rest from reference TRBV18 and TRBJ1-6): NAGVMQNPRHLVRRRGQEARLRCSPMKGHSHVYWYRQLPEEGLKFMVYLQKENIIDESGMPKERFSAEFPKEGPSILRIQQVVRGDSAAYFCASSPDQNSPLHFGNGTRLTVT.